This T cell receptor (beta chain) stems from a study of Tregs in tolerant kidney transplant recipients. Study-wide findings and caveats: Few patients were studied, so findings need validation in larger groups. Activated donor B cell expansion appeared to reveal the most relevant donor-specific TCRbeta repertoire. This study did not directly address biological reproducibility.

The table came from immunoSEQ multiplex PCR; TCRdb's copy has only in-frame clones and leaves some out. Of under 300,000 clones listed, more than 65% are singletons. CD4+CD25+CD127- Tregs, CD4+CD25- non-Tregs, CD4 and CD8 cells were sorted. V lost 3 bases to trimming and J lost 1 base, with 22 bases between them. Germline lookup yields CDR1 SGHNT and CDR2 YYREEE (reference sequence). This CDR3 spans 18 amino acids. A word on this clone: Its antigen is unidentified.

Sequencing was done on a sample of CD4+ T cells from blood. The source of this sequence is a human donor in good health. The chain is built from TRBV5-4 and TRBJ1-1; weak D call: TRBD1 (5 bases). The CDR3 nucleotides are TGTGCCAGCAGCTCTTTCAGTCGACCGCTGAGGGGGAACACTGAAGCTTTCTTT. It is translated as CASSSFSRPLRGNTEAFF.